This record looks at one T cell receptor (beta chain) sequence and its context. No antigen is known for it. The entry originates in a study of T cells in Graves' hyperthyroidism and ophthalmopathy. The V gene's germline CDR1 is MGHRA and CDR2 YSYEKL. This CDR3 has 15 residues. V was trimmed by 2 bases and J by 1 base, leaving 8 bases between them. Using RNA transcripts as the source, TCR beta CDR3 regions were amplified. The TCR CDR3 was amplified in a first-round RT-PCR using the HTBI primer set. TCRdb re-analysed the multiplex PCR reads in MiXCR, keeping a single row per CDR3 protein. The sample carries fewer than 650,000 distinct CDR3 sequences, roughly 14% recorded once. Findings and limits, study-wide: A median around 6 months before onset, the model predicted ophthalmopathy. Classification by a 13 V-J model distinguished ophthalmopathy from stable hyperthyroidism.

Sequences were obtained from blood. The sequence was collected from a woman in her 40s with Graves' ophthalmopathy. The V gene is TRBV4-1, the J gene TRBJ2-2, with D perhaps TRBD1 (5 bases). Here the CDR3 reads CASSQLGQNTGELFF. The CDR3 bases are TGCGCCAGCAGCCAATTAGGACAGAACACCGGGGAGCTGTTTTTT.